This is a list of T cell receptor beta chains from one sample in a study of blood T cell repertoires in COVID-19. Sequencing used immunoSEQ multiplex PCR; TCRdb keeps in-frame clones, though not all of them. The sample yields about 220,000 clones, 65% to 90% seen once. What was sequenced was peripheral blood. All receptors come from a man aged 45 to 65 with active or convalescent COVID-19. CDR3s leave out the opening cysteine and the closing phenylalanine or tryptophan. D genes are given only for firm matches.

TRBJ2-1 | TRBD2 | TRBV9 | 14 | ASSPGSSGLYNEQF
TRBJ1-5 | - | TRBV7-2 | 11 | ASSLAPVRPQH
TRBJ2-3 | - | TRBV5-1 | 13 | ASSPRGREIDTQY
TRBJ2-4 | TRBD1 | TRBV7-9 | 12 | ASSLAQGVNIQY
TRBJ2-5 | - | TRBV29-1 | 11 | SAADVSQETQY
TRBJ1-3 | - | TRBV5-6 | 13 | ASSLAGDSGNTIY
TRBJ1-1 | - | TRBV6-5 | 12 | ASSPYSPDTEAF
TRBJ1-5 | TRBD1 | TRBV4-1 | 12 | ASSQESGGRAQH
TRBJ1-6 | TRBD1 | TRBV9 | 13 | ASSFRTGRRSPLH
TRBJ2-5 | TRBD2 | TRBV11-3 | 12 | ASSQGLAGETQY
TRBJ1-5 | - | TRBV2 | 12 | ASSVRGSNQPQH
TRBJ1-1 | - | TRBV19 | 13 | ASSIEPGRGTEAF
TRBJ2-2 | - | TRBV4-1 | 11 | ASSQAGAGELF
TRBJ2-5 | TRBD1 | TRBV28 | 14 | ASSHPRDRRQETQY
TRBJ1-5 | - | TRBV19 | 14 | ASSPETGVSNQPQH
TRBJ2-3 | - | TRBV5-1 | 13 | ASSANGPGVDTQY
TRBJ1-2 | - | TRBV7-2 | 13 | ASSPGQMTNYGYT
TRBJ1-4 | - | TRBV5-1 | 13 | ASRRQTGGGEKLF
TRBJ1-2 | - | TRBV6-5 | 10 | ASRASGLGYT
TRBJ1-1 | TRBD1 | TRBV5-1 | 16 | ASSLEAGGAGGNTEAF
TRBJ2-5 | TRBD1 | TRBV7-2 | 13 | ASSLARGGSETQY
TRBJ1-6 | - | TRBV5-6 | 12 | ASSLASGYSPLH
TRBJ1-3 | - | TRBV28 | 13 | ASSLAASVGNTIY
TRBJ2-1 | TRBD1 | TRBV10-3 | 16 | AISGVNRTGNGGNEQF
TRBJ2-5 | TRBD1 | TRBV10-3 | 14 | AISEPWDRGGRAQY
TRBJ2-5 | - | TRBV15 | 13 | ATSSTSSSRAGLD
TRBJ1-6 | - | TRBV9 | 13 | ASSSGDGYNSPLH
TRBJ1-5 | - | TRBV19 | 16 | ASSIKQWEVGLNQPQH